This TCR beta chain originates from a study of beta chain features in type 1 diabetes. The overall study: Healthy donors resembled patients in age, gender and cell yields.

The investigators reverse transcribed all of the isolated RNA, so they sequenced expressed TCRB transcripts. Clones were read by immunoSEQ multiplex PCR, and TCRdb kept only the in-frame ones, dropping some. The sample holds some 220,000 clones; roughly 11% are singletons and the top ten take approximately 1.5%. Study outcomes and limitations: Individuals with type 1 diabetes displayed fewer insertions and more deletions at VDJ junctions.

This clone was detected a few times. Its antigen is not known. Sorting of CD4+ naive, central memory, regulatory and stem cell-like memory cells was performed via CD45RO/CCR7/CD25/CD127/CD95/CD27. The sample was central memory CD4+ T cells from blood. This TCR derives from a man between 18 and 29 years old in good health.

CDR3 in DNA: TGCAGCGTTGCCCGTTTCTACAATGAGCAGTTCTTC. Amino acid sequence: CSVARFYNEQFF. V gene TRBV29-1 combines with J gene TRBJ2-1, with D hard to call. The CDR3 length is 12 residues. The V end lost 4 bases, the J end lost 3 bases, and 7 bases lay between the germline ends. The V gene's germline CDR1 is SQVTM and CDR2 ANQGSEA.